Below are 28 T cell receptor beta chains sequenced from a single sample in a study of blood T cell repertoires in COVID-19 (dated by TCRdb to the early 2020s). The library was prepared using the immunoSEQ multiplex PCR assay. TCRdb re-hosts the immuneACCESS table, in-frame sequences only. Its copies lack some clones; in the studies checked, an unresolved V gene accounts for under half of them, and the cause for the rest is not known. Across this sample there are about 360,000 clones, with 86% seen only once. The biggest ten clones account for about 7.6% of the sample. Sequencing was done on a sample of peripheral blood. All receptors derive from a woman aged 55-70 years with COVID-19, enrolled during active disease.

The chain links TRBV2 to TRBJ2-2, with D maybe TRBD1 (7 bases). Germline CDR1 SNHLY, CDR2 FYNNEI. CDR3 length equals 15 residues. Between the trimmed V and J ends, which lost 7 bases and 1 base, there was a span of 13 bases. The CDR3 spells CASIPGGGNTGELFF. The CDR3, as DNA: TGTGCCAGCATTCCAGGGGGAGGGAACACCGGGGAGCTGTTTTTT.

The CDR3 DNA is TGTGCCAGCTCTCAGACTAGTGGGGCGATGCAGTACTTC. Its protein product is CASSQTSGAMQYF. The chain uses TRBV18 and TRBJ2-5; TRBD2 is a possible D gene (6 bases). Per the germline V gene, CDR1 is KGHSH and CDR2 is LQKENI. V dropped 6 bases and J dropped 11 bases, with 19 bases sitting between them. The CDR3 runs 13 residues.

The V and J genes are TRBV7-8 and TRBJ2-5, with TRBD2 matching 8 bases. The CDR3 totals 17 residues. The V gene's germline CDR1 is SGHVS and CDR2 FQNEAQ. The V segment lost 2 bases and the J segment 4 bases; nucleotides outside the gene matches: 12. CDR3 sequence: CASSLNLYGGGLETQYF. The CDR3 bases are TGTGCCAGCAGCTTAAACCTCTACGGCGGGGGGTTAGAGACCCAGTACTTC.

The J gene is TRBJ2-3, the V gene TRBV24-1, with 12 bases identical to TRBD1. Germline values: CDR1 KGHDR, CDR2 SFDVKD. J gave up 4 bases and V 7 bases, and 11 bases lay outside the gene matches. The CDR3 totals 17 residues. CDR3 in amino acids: CATRISKGTGGPDTQYF. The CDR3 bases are TGTGCCACCAGGATTTCTAAGGGGACAGGGGGCCCAGATACGCAGTATTTT.

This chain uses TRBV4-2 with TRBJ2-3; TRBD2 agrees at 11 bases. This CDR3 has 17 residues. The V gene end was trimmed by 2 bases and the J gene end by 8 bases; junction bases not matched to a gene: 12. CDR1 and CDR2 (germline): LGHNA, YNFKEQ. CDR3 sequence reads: CASSQYSGGAGGGTQYF. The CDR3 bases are TGTGCCAGCAGCCAATATAGCGGGGGGGCCGGGGGAGGTACGCAGTATTTT.

CDR3 sequence: CASSQELTGDTGELFF. CDR3 in DNA: TGTGCCAGCAGCCAAGAACTGACGGGGGACACCGGGGAGCTGTTTTTT. The V and J genes are TRBV3-1 (or the pseudogene TRBV3-2) and TRBJ2-2, with D perhaps TRBD2 (6 bases). The germline V gene has CDR1 LGHDT and CDR2 YNNKEL (reference sequence). The CDR3 runs 16 residues. V was pared by 0 bases and J by 3 bases, with 11 bases between.

Here the CDR3 DNA reads TGTGCCAGCAGTCAAGGACAGGAGACGTACAATGAGCAGTTCTTC. It codes for CASSQGQETYNEQFF. This chain uses TRBV6-2 or TRBV6-3 with TRBJ2-1; 7 bases are a match to TRBD1. V lost 5 bases, J lost 4 bases, and 8 bases stayed unmatched. The CDR3 has 15 residues. Germline CDR1 and CDR2: MNHEY and SVGEGT.

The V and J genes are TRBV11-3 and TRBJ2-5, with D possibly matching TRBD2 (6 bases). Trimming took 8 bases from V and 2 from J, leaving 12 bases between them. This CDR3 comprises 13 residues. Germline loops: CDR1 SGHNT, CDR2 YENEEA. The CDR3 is CASGRGPQETQYF. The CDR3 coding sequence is TGTGCCAGCGGGCGGGGACCTCAAGAGACCCAGTACTTC.

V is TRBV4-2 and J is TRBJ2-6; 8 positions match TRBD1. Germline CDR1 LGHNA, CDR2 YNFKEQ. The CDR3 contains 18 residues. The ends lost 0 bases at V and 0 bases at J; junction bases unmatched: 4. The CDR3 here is CASSQDRQGYSGANVLTF. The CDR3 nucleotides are TGTGCCAGCAGCCAAGATCGACAGGGGTACTCTGGGGCCAACGTCCTGACTTTC.

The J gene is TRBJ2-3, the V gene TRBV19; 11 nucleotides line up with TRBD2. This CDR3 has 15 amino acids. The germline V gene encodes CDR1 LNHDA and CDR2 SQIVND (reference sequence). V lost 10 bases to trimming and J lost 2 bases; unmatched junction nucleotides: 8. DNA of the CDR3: TGTGCCACCACTAGCGGGGGCCGTTACACAGATACGCAGTATTTT. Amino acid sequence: CATTSGGRYTDTQYF.

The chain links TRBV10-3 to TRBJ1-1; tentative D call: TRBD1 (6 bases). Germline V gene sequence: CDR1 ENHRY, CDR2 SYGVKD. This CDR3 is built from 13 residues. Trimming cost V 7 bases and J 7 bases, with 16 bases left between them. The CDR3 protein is CAIMSQGAGEAFF. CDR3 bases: TGTGCCATCATGTCACAGGGTGCAGGTGAAGCTTTCTTT.

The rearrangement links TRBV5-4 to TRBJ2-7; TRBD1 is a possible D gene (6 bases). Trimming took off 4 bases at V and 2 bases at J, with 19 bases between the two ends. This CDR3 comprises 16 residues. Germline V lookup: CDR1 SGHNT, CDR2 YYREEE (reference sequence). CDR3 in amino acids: CASSGTGRQSPYEQYF. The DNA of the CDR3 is TGTGCCAGCAGCGGAACAGGGCGCCAGAGTCCCTACGAGCAGTACTTC.

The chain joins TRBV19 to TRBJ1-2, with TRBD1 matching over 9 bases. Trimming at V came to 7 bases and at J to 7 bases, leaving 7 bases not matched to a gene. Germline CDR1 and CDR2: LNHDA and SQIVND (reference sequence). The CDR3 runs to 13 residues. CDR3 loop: CASTTGGMTGYTF. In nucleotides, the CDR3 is TGTGCCAGTACGACAGGGGGTATGACTGGCTACACCTTC.

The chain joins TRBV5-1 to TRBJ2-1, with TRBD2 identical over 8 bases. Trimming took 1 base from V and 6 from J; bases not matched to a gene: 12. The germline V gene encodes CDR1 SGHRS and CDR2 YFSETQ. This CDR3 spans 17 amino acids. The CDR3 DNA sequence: TGCGCCAGCAGCTTGCGCGGGATAGGCGGGGGGCTCAATGAGCAGTTCTTC. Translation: CASSLRGIGGGLNEQFF.

The CDR3 region is CASSPTGGNTQYF. As DNA, the CDR3 is TGTGCCAGCAGCCCTACAGGGGGAAATACGCAGTATTTT. The rearrangement uses TRBV9 and TRBJ2-3; TRBD1 matches at 8 bases. The V gene's germline CDR1 is SGDLS and CDR2 YYNGEE. The CDR3 has 13 residues. Trimming at V came to 4 bases and at J to 7 bases, leaving 5 bases not matched to a gene.

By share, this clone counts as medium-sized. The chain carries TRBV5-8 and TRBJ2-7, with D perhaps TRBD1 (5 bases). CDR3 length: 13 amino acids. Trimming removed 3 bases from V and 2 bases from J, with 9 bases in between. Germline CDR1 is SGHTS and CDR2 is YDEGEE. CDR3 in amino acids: CASSSDSTYEQYF. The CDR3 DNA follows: TGTGCCAGCAGCTCTGACAGCACCTACGAGCAGTACTTC.

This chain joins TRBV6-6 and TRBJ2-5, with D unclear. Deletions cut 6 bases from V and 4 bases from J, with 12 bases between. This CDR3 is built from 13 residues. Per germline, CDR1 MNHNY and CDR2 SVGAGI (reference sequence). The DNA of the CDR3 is TGTGCCAGCAGCCCCTCGGGTATAGAGACCCAGTACTTC. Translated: CASSPSGIETQYF.

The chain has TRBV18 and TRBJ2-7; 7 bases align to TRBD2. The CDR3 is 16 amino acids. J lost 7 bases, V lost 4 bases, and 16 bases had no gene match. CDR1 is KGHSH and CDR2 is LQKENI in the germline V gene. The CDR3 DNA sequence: TGTGCCAGCTCACTCCGGAGCGGGGCGTCCGCTTGGGAGCAGTACTTC. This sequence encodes CASSLRSGASAWEQYF.

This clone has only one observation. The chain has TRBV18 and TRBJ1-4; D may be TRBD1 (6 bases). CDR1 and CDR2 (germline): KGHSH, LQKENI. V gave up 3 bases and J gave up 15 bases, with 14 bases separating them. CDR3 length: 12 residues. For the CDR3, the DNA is TGTGCCAGCTCACCGCCCCAGGGGCGGATGTTTTTT. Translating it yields CASSPPQGRMFF.

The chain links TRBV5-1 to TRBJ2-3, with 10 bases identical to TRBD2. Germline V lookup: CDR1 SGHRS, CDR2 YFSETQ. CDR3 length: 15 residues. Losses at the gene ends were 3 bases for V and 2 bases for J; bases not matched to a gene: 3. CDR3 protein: CASSSGTSDTDTQYF. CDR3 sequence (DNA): TGCGCCAGCAGCTCCGGGACTAGCGACACAGATACGCAGTATTTT. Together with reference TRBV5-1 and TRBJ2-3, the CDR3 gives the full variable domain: KAGVTQTPRYLIKTRGQQVTLSCSPISGHRSVSWYQQTPGQGLQFLFEYFSETQRNKGNFPGRFSGRQFSNSRSEMNVSTLELGDSALYLCASSSGTSDTDTQYFGPGTRLTVL.

CDR3 bases: TGTGCCAGCTCACGGGCCGCCGGGGAGCTGTTTTTT. Encoded protein: CASSRAAGELFF. The gene calls are TRBV18 and TRBJ2-2, with D hard to call. The CDR3 totals 12 residues. V lost 4 bases and J lost 6, with 6 bases in between. The germline CDR1 and CDR2 sequences are KGHSH and LQKENI.

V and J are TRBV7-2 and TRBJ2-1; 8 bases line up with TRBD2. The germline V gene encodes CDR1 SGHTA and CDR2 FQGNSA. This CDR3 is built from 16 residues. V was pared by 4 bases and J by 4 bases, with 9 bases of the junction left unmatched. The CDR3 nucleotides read TGTGCCAGCAGCTCCGAACTAGCGGCCCTATACAATGAGCAGTTCTTC. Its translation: CASSSELAALYNEQFF.

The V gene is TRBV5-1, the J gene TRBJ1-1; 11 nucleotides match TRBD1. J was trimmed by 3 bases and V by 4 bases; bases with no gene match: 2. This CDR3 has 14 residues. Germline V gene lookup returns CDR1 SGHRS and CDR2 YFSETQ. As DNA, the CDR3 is TGCGCCAGCAGCATGGGACAGGGGGACACTGAAGCTTTCTTT. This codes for CASSMGQGDTEAFF.

CDR3 nucleotides: TGTGCCAGCAGGACGGGACTAGCGGGGGGCACCTACGAGCAGTACTTC. This gives the protein CASRTGLAGGTYEQYF. The chain combines TRBV28 with TRBJ2-7; 15 nucleotides line up with TRBD2. The length of the CDR3 is 16 residues. Germline CDR1 reads MDHEN; CDR2 reads SYDVKM. Trimming removed 6 bases from V and 2 bases from J; junction bases left unmatched: 5.

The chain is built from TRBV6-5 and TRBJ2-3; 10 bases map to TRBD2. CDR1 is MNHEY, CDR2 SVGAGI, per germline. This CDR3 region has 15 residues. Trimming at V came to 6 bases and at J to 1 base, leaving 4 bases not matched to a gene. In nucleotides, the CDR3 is TGTGCCAGCAGCCCAACTAGCGGGGGCACAGATACGCAGTATTTT. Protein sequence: CASSPTSGGTDTQYF.

In DNA form, the CDR3 reads TGTGCCAGCGGCAGGGACTACCGCTACGAGCAGTACTTC. Translating gives CASGRDYRYEQYF. This chain joins TRBV12-3 or TRBV12-4 and TRBJ2-7; 7 bases line up with TRBD2. This CDR3 is built from 13 residues. V lost 8 bases to trimming and J lost 3 bases; unmatched junction nucleotides: 7.

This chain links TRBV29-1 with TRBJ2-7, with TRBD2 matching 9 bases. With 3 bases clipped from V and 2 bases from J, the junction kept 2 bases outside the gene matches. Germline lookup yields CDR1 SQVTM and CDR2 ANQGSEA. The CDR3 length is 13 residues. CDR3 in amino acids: CSVDLAGPYEQYF. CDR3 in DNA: TGCAGCGTTGATCTAGCGGGGCCCTACGAGCAGTACTTC.

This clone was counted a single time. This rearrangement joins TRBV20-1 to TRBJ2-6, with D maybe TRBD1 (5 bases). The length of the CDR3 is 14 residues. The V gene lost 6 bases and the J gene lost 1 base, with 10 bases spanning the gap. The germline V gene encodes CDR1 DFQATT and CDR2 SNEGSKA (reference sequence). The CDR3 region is CSASRGSGANVLTF. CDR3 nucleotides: TGCAGTGCAAGTAGGGGATCTGGGGCCAACGTCCTGACTTTC.